These T cell receptor beta chains were read from a single sample in a study of CD8 T cells in ankylosing spondylitis. TCRdb used MiXCR to reprocess the 5' RACE reads, holding one entry per CDR3 protein. The sample carries roughly 230,000 distinct CDR3 sequences, approximately 20% recorded once. Sequencing was done on a sample of blood, either unsorted or a sorted T cell fraction (not recorded which). These receptors originate from a male donor with ankylosing spondylitis or in good health (not recorded which). CDR3s include the opening cysteine and the closing phenylalanine or tryptophan. A D gene is named only where the DNA matches it firmly. The size field is filled for only some rows; it gives once, few, many or a size class.

J gene	clone size	D gene	V gene	CDR3 DNA	CDR3 protein
TRBJ2-1	many	TRBD2	TRBV3-1	TGTGCCAGCAGCCAGGGACTAGCGGGCAATGAGCAGTTCTTC	CASSQGLAGNEQFF
TRBJ2-3	.	.	TRBV12-5	TGTGCTAGTGGTGCACAGTACACAGATACGCAGTATTTT	CASGAQYTDTQYF
TRBJ2-7	.	.	TRBV6-5	TGTGCCAGCAGAAGCCAGGGCTACGAGCAGTACTTC	CASRSQGYEQYF
TRBJ2-7	few	.	TRBV12-3/TRBV12-4	TGTGCCAGCAGTCCTGGACAGTACTCCTACGAGCAGTACTTC	CASSPGQYSYEQYF
TRBJ2-3	many	TRBD1	TRBV20-1	TGCAGTGCTAGTACGGACAGGGGGCCGACAGATACGCAGTATTTT	CSASTDRGPTDTQYF
TRBJ2-3	.	.	TRBV4-1	TGCGCCAGCGAGGGGACAACCACAGATACGCAGTATTTT	CASEGTTTDTQYF
TRBJ2-1	.	TRBD2	TRBV3-1	TGTGCCACCAGCCACGGGGGGGACTATTTAGACAATGAGCAGTTCTTC	CATSHGGDYLDNEQFF
TRBJ2-1	few	.	TRBV27	TGTGCCAGCAGTTCCTCTCTGTCCCGAGCTCCTGACAATGAGCAGTTCTTC	CASSSSLSRAPDNEQFF
TRBJ1-6	many	TRBD1	TRBV20-1	TGCAGTGCTACGGGACAGGTCGTTAGTTCACCCCTCCACTTT	CSATGQVVSSPLHF
TRBJ2-2	few	.	TRBV9	TGTGCCAGCAGCGTTATCCCCGGGGAGCTGTTTTTT	CASSVIPGELFF
TRBJ2-3	.	TRBD2	TRBV20-1	TGCAGTGCTAGAGTGACGGGAGGGCCCTCGGGAGATACGCAGTATTTT	CSARVTGGPSGDTQYF
TRBJ2-1	few	TRBD1	TRBV7-9	TGTGCCAGCAGCACCCCCGGGACAGATCCCAATGAGCAGTTCTTC	CASSTPGTDPNEQFF
TRBJ2-5	many	.	TRBV27	TGTGCCAGCAGACCGGGAAGCTGGGGGGAGACCCAGTACTTC	CASRPGSWGETQYF
TRBJ2-3	.	TRBD2	TRBV20-1	TGCAGTGCCCCGACTAGCGGGAGGGAGGCAGATACGCAGTATTTT	CSAPTSGREADTQYF
TRBJ1-5	many	.	TRBV27	TGTGCCAGCAGTAAAAGCAATCAGCCCCAGCATTTT	CASSKSNQPQHF
TRBJ2-5	few	.	TRBV25-1	TGTGCCAGCAGTGAATTCTTCGAAGAGACCCAGTACTTC	CASSEFFEETQYF
TRBJ2-7	few	TRBD2	TRBV14	TGTGCCAGCAGCCAAAGCCCCGGACTAGCGGCTTACGAGCAGTACTTC	CASSQSPGLAAYEQYF
TRBJ2-3	.	TRBD2	TRBV4-1	TGCGCCACCAGGGGACTAGTTACGCAGTATTTT	CATRGLVTQYF
TRBJ2-1	few	TRBD2	TRBV10-3	TGTGCCATCAGTGAGAATCCTATAGTGGTCGTAGCGGGCGAAAATGAGCAGTTCTTC	CAISENPIVVVAGENEQFF
TRBJ2-7	many	.	TRBV29-1	TGCAGCGCCGATGGGGCAGGGGCCCCCTACGAGCAGTACTTC	CSADGAGAPYEQYF
TRBJ2-3	many	TRBD1	TRBV4-1	TGCGCCAGCAGCCAAACAAACAGGGGGTCGGGCACAGATACGCAGTATTTT	CASSQTNRGSGTDTQYF
TRBJ2-1	.	.	TRBV10-2	TGCGCCAGCAGGCTGGGACGGTCTAGCGATAAGGGTTGGAATGAGCAGTTCTTC	CASRLGRSSDKGWNEQFF
TRBJ2-1	.	.	TRBV19	TGTGCCAGTACGCCTGTGTACGGAGCGAGATACAATGAGCAGTTCTTC	CASTPVYGARYNEQFF
TRBJ1-5	many	.	TRBV7-8	TGTGCCAGCAGCGGAACTGGGGGGAAAGGTCAGCCCCAGCATTTT	CASSGTGGKGQPQHF
TRBJ2-3	.	.	TRBV7-8	TGTGCCAGCACCCCTAGCCCCAGGGCGCGCACAGATACGCAGTATTTT	CASTPSPRARTDTQYF
TRBJ2-2	few	TRBD2	TRBV4-2	TGTGCCAGCAGCCGCAGACTAGCGGGAGAAGGGACCGGGGAGCTGTTTTTT	CASSRRLAGEGTGELFF
TRBJ2-1	few	.	TRBV25-1	TGTGCCAGCACCGCGGACAGTTTCTACAATGAGCAGTTCTTC	CASTADSFYNEQFF
TRBJ2-5	.	.	TRBV20-1	TGCAGTGCTAGACTGACCGTTCCCCAAGAGACCCAGTACTTC	CSARLTVPQETQYF
TRBJ2-3	many	TRBD2	TRBV9	TGTGCCAGCAACACGGGACTACACACAGATACGCAGTATTTT	CASNTGLHTDTQYF
TRBJ2-1	few	TRBD2	TRBV10-3	TGTGCCATCAGTGAGTCAGTAGCGGGAGGGAATGAGCAGTTCTTC	CAISESVAGGNEQFF
TRBJ2-2	.	.	TRBV9	TGTGCCAGCAGCGAAGGAGCCGGGGAGCTGTTTTTT	CASSEGAGELFF
TRBJ2-1	.	.	TRBV5-1	TGCGCCAGCAGCTTTAGCGGCTCTACTACCTACAATGAGCAGTTCTTC	CASSFSGSTTYNEQFF
TRBJ2-3	few	TRBD2	TRBV20-1	TGCAGTGCTAGGCACCTAGCGGCCTCGTGTGATACGCAGTATTTT	CSARHLAASCDTQYF
TRBJ2-1	few	TRBD2	TRBV12-3/TRBV12-4	TGTGCCAGCATCCTTAGCGGGAGGATCTATGAGCAGTTCTTC	CASILSGRIYEQFF
TRBJ2-5	few	.	TRBV20-1	TGCAGTGCTAGAGAGAGTCGGGGGGAGACCCAGTACTTC	CSARESRGETQYF
TRBJ1-5	.	.	TRBV6-1	TGTGCCAGCAGATGGGGTAGCAATCAGCCCCAGCATTTT	CASRWGSNQPQHF
TRBJ2-7	few	TRBD1	TRBV7-6	TGTGCCAGCAGCCGCCGGGACAGGGGAAACGAGCAGTACTTC	CASSRRDRGNEQYF
TRBJ2-6	.	.	TRBV12-3/TRBV12-4	TGTGCCAGCAGTTTAGAACAGGGAATAACCTCTGGGGCCAACGTCCTGACTTTC	CASSLEQGITSGANVLTF
TRBJ2-1	many	.	TRBV29-1	TGCAGCGTTTCGGGGGACCCTACCTACAATGAGCAGTTCTTC	CSVSGDPTYNEQFF
TRBJ2-1	many	.	TRBV4-3	TGCGCCAGCAGCCAAGGAGGGTCCTACAATGAGCAGTTCTTC	CASSQGGSYNEQFF
TRBJ2-7	many	TRBD1	TRBV6-5	TGTGCCAGCAGTTACTCGGGGACAGGGATCAACGAGCAGTACTTC	CASSYSGTGINEQYF
TRBJ1-2	.	TRBD1	TRBV6-1	TGTGCCAGCAGTGAAGCAGGGACAGGGAAGTATGGCTACACCTTC	CASSEAGTGKYGYTF